What follows are 13 T cell receptor beta chains derived from one specimen sequenced in a study of blood T cell repertoires in COVID-19. Data came from immunoSEQ multiplex PCR; TCRdb stores just in-frame clones and leaves some out. The table lists 170,000 or so clones, around four fifths of them singletons. The sequenced sample was peripheral blood. These receptors were taken from a man aged 70 or older with active or convalescent COVID-19.

The chain is built from TRBV7-9 and TRBJ1-4, with a tentative D call TRBD1 (5 bases). Germline V gene data show CDR1 as SEHNR and CDR2 as FQNEAQ (reference sequence). The CDR3 extends over 13 amino acids. V lost 6 bases and J lost 7, with 12 bases in between. This CDR3 is CASRGREGEKLFF. The CDR3 DNA follows: TGTGCCAGCAGGGGACGGGAGGGTGAAAAACTGTTTTTT.

The chain combines TRBV4-2 with TRBJ1-6; unclear D gene. The germline V and J ends were trimmed by 8 bases and 0 bases, with 17 bases remaining between them. The CDR3 has 17 amino acids. Per germline, CDR1 LGHNA and CDR2 YNFKEQ. This CDR3 reads CASCPSTDFSYNSPLHF. As DNA, the CDR3 is TGTGCCAGCTGCCCCTCAACCGACTTCTCCTATAATTCACCCCTCCACTTT.

J is TRBJ2-5 and V is TRBV6-2 or TRBV6-3, with 9 bases matching TRBD2. Germline CDR1 is MNHEY and CDR2 is SVGEGT. Trimming removed 2 bases from V and 4 bases from J; junction bases left unmatched: 5. The CDR3 runs 15 residues. CDR3 region: CASSYEVAGAETQYF. In nucleotides, the CDR3 is TGTGCCAGCAGTTACGAGGTAGCGGGGGCAGAGACCCAGTACTTC.

The genes are TRBV5-6 and TRBJ2-5; the match to TRBD2 covers 8 bases. The junction had 6 bases not matched to a gene; V was cut back by 4 bases and J by 1 base. Germline lookup yields CDR1 SGHDT and CDR2 YYEEEE. The CDR3 has 15 residues. For the CDR3, the DNA is TGTGCCAGCAGCGTTATCGCGGGGGGCCAAGAGACCCAGTACTTC. Translating it yields CASSVIAGGQETQYF.

The rearrangement uses TRBV5-8 and TRBJ2-2; 8 bases line up with TRBD1. The CDR3 runs 15 residues. Germline-derived CDR1 and CDR2 are SGHTS and YDEGEE. V lost 4 bases, J lost 1 base, and 3 bases stayed unmatched. The CDR3 nucleotides read TGTGCCAGCAGCCCCGGACAGGGGAACACCGGGGAGCTGTTTTTT. It is translated as CASSPGQGNTGELFF.

This chain joins TRBV2 and TRBJ1-3, with D unclear. This CDR3 contains 14 residues. Germline CDR1 and CDR2: SNHLY and FYNNEI. Trimming shortened V by 11 bases and J by 0 bases, and 14 bases separated the two germline ends. The CDR3 reads CAGMPGSSGNTIYF. The CDR3 DNA is TGTGCCGGAATGCCGGGTTCCTCTGGAAACACCATATATTTT.

This clone was seen more than once but under ten times. The chain links TRBV7-8 to TRBJ2-1; TRBD2 aligns across 10 bases. CDR3 length: 15 residues. Trimming took 1 base from V and 9 from J; bases not matched to a gene: 6. From germline, CDR1 is SGHVS and CDR2 FQNEAQ. The DNA of the CDR3 is TGTGCCAGCAGCTTAGTGCTAGCGGGAGAGGGTGAGCAGTTCTTC. Its translation is CASSLVLAGEGEQFF.

V and J are TRBV5-1 and TRBJ2-7; 8 positions match TRBD2. CDR3 length: 14 residues. Germline loops: CDR1 SGHRS, CDR2 YFSETQ. V shed 6 bases and J 3 bases; nucleotides not matched to a gene: 8. As DNA, the CDR3 is TGCGCCAGCAACGAGCGGGGGCCGTACTACGAGCAGTACTTC. It encodes CASNERGPYYEQYF.

The chain combines TRBV29-1 with TRBJ1-2; tentative D call: TRBD1 (6 bases). The CDR3 has 12 amino acids. The germline V gene encodes CDR1 SQVTM and CDR2 ANQGSEA. V was pared by 4 bases and J by 7 bases, with 13 bases between. The DNA for the CDR3 is TGCAGCGTTGGTGAGAGAGGGGGTGGCTACACCTTC. Translation: CSVGERGGGYTF.

This chain links TRBV12-5 with TRBJ1-1, with 7 bases identical to TRBD1. From germline, CDR1 is LGHNT and CDR2 FRNRAP. The CDR3 consists of 15 residues. V shed 5 bases, J shed 4 bases, and the junction held 10 bases outside the gene matches. In DNA form, the CDR3 reads TGTGCTAGTGGTACCTCTACTCCAGGGGGCACTGAAGCTTTCTTT. Its protein is CASGTSTPGGTEAFF.

This chain uses TRBV9 with TRBJ2-3, with TRBD2 identical over 10 bases. V dropped 1 base and J dropped 4; count of bases not matched to a gene: 6. Germline values: CDR1 SGDLS, CDR2 YYNGEE. The CDR3 length is 16 residues. CDR3 in amino acids: CASSVLVAGGADTQYF. CDR3 DNA: TGTGCCAGCAGCGTATTGGTAGCGGGGGGCGCAGATACGCAGTATTTT.

The chain is built from TRBV7-3 and TRBJ1-1; maybe TRBD1 (5 bases). CDR1 is SGHTA, CDR2 FQGTGA, per germline. Trimming removed 3 bases from V and 4 bases from J, with 12 bases in between. The CDR3 runs 14 residues. The CDR3 here is CASSLGGSGTEAFF. CDR3 coding DNA: TGTGCCAGCAGCTTGGGGGGGTCAGGCACTGAAGCTTTCTTT.

On this clone itself: This sample also contains other DNA sequences that code for the same CDR3. This rearrangement joins TRBV9 to TRBJ2-1, with TRBD1 matching 9 bases. The V segment lost 2 bases and the J segment 5 bases; nucleotides outside the gene matches: 2. The CDR3 contains 14 residues. CDR1 is SGDLS, CDR2 YYNGEE, per germline. CDR3 residues: CASSVRDRDNEQFF. The CDR3 nucleotides are TGTGCCAGCAGCGTCCGGGACAGGGACAATGAGCAGTTCTTC.